A single sample gave rise to the 28 T cell receptor beta chains below, sequenced in a study of cytomegalovirus exposure and HLA in healthy donors. Method: immunoSEQ multiplex PCR; TCRdb's copy keeps in-frame clones and lacks some. There are 160,000 or so clones in the sample; 84% occur only once, and roughly 10% lies in the top ten. The source material was PBMCs. The receptors shown here come from a man under 40 in good health and CMV-seropositive.

The gene calls are TRBV15 and TRBJ2-1; 11 bases are shared with TRBD2. The junction had 3 bases not matched to a gene; V was cut back by 4 bases and J by 10 bases. This CDR3 has 13 residues. The germline V gene encodes CDR1 LNHNV and CDR2 YYDKDF (reference sequence). CDR3 region: CATSNLAGGEQFF. CDR3 in DNA: TGTGCCACCAGCAATCTAGCGGGGGGAGAGCAGTTCTTC.

The genes are TRBV10-3 and TRBJ1-1, with a tentative D call TRBD1 (5 bases). V was cut by 4 bases and J by 3 bases, with 18 bases left in between. The CDR3 totals 16 residues. Germline-derived CDR1 and CDR2 are ENHRY and SYGVKD. The CDR3 region is CAISVSHGGEDTEAFF. In DNA form, the CDR3 reads TGTGCCATCAGTGTTTCGCACGGGGGAGAAGACACTGAAGCTTTCTTT.

This chain joins TRBV25-1 and TRBJ1-2; 11 nucleotides line up with TRBD1. This CDR3 is 14 amino acids long. Germline CDR1 MGHDK, CDR2 SYGVNS. Germline trimming cut 5 bases from V and 3 bases from J; bases unmatched to any gene: 2. The CDR3 coding sequence is TGTGCCAGCAGTAAGGGACAGGGGGACTATGGCTACACCTTC. This codes for CASSKGQGDYGYTF.

The chain has TRBV6-5 and TRBJ2-1; possibly TRBD1 for D (5 bases). Germline values: CDR1 MNHEY, CDR2 SVGAGI. The V end was cut by 4 bases, the J end by 2 bases, with 15 bases between. The CDR3 loop spans 16 amino acids. This CDR3 reads CASSLEETATYNEQFF. The CDR3 nucleotides are TGTGCCAGCAGTTTGGAAGAGACAGCGACCTACAATGAGCAGTTCTTC.

V is TRBV11-2 and J is TRBJ2-3; 9 bases align to TRBD2. The germline V gene encodes CDR1 SGHAT and CDR2 FQNNGV. The CDR3 is 15 residues long. J gave up 1 base and V 3 bases, and 2 bases lay outside the gene matches. The CDR3 spells CASSFLAGRTDTQYF. CDR3 in DNA: TGTGCCAGCAGCTTTCTAGCGGGACGCACAGATACGCAGTATTTT. Filled out from reference TRBV11-2 and TRBJ2-3, the complete variable domain reads EAGVAQSPRYKIIEKRQSVAFWCNPISGHATLYWYQQILGQGPKLLIQFQNNGVVDDSQLPKDRFSAERLKGVDSTLKIQPAKLEDSAVYLCASSFLAGRTDTQYFGPGTRLTVL.

Only a few counts were recorded for this clone. This chain links TRBV5-1 with TRBJ1-1; 9 bases line up with TRBD1. The length of the CDR3 is 14 residues. Per the germline V gene, CDR1 is SGHRS and CDR2 is YFSETQ. The J segment lost 5 bases and the V segment lost 0 bases, leaving 2 bases of the junction unmatched. The CDR3 DNA reads TGCGCCAGCAGCTTGGAGGACAGGGGAACTGAAGCTTTCTTT. Its translation: CASSLEDRGTEAFF. Variable domain in full (rest from reference TRBV5-1 and TRBJ1-1): KAGVTQTPRYLIKTRGQQVTLSCSPISGHRSVSWYQQTPGQGLQFLFEYFSETQRNKGNFPGRFSGRQFSNSRSEMNVSTLELGDSALYLCASSLEDRGTEAFFGQGTRLTVV.

This clone appeared a single time. The V and J genes are TRBV9 and TRBJ2-7; the match to TRBD2 covers 7 bases. The CDR3 length is 14 residues. Trimming took 0 bases from V and 2 from J; bases not matched to a gene: 2. Germline V gene lookup returns CDR1 SGDLS and CDR2 YYNGEE. CDR3 coding DNA: TGTGCCAGCAGCGTAGGGGGGGGACCCTACGAGCAGTACTTC. Its translation is CASSVGGGPYEQYF.

The V call is TRBV9, the J call TRBJ2-1; D perhaps matches TRBD2 (5 bases). The CDR3 has 15 amino acids. From germline, CDR1 is SGDLS and CDR2 YYNGEE. V lost 0 bases and J lost 4, with 11 bases in between. CDR3 DNA: TGTGCCAGCAGCGTAGGACGGACTTTTTACAATGAGCAGTTCTTC. It yields the protein CASSVGRTFYNEQFF.

This chain links TRBV9 with TRBJ1-4, with TRBD1 identical over 11 bases. Germline-derived CDR1 and CDR2 are SGDLS and YYNGEE. With V trimmed by 4 bases and J by 2 bases, 10 bases remained unmatched. CDR3 size: 18 residues. CDR3 sequence: CASSPWTGGDSTNEKLFF. CDR3 nucleotides: TGTGCCAGCAGCCCTTGGACAGGGGGCGATTCCACTAATGAAAAACTGTTTTTT.

This chain connects TRBV7-9 to TRBJ2-1; 10 bases match TRBD1. Germline lookup yields CDR1 SEHNR and CDR2 FQNEAQ (reference sequence). With V trimmed by 6 bases and J by 5 bases, 10 bases remained unmatched. The CDR3 loop spans 16 amino acids. The chain's CDR3 is CASRYPGTGDHNEQFF. Here the CDR3 DNA reads TGTGCCAGCAGATATCCCGGGACAGGGGACCACAATGAGCAGTTCTTC. Full variable domain (outside the CDR3, taken from reference TRBV7-9 and TRBJ2-1): DTGVSQNPRHKITKRGQNVTFRCDPISEHNRLYWYRQTLGQGPEFLTYFQNEAQLEKSRLLSDRFSAERPKGSFSTLEIQRTEQGDSAMYLCASRYPGTGDHNEQFFGPGTRLTVL.

V and J are TRBV25-1 and TRBJ1-2; 11 positions match TRBD1. The CDR3 extends over 14 amino acids. V lost 7 bases and J lost 5; bases outside the gene matches: 6. The germline gives CDR1 MGHDK, CDR2 SYGVNS. The CDR3: CASTPGQGAYGYTF. CDR3 DNA: TGTGCCAGCACCCCAGGACAGGGGGCTTATGGCTACACCTTC.

The chain recombines TRBV7-3 with TRBJ2-2; 10 nucleotides agree with TRBD2. The germline gives CDR1 SGHTA, CDR2 FQGTGA. CDR3 length: 16 residues. V dropped 1 base and J dropped 6; count of bases not matched to a gene: 5. This CDR3 reads CASSLMSGRASGELFF. CDR3 coding DNA: TGTGCCAGCAGCTTAATGAGCGGGAGGGCCTCCGGGGAGCTGTTTTTT. The whole variable domain, filled in from reference TRBV7-3 and TRBJ2-2, reads GAGVSQTPSNKVTEKGKYVELRCDPISGHTALYWYRQSLGQGPEFLIYFQGTGAADDSGLPNDRFFAVRPEGSVSTLKIQRTERGDSAVYLCASSLMSGRASGELFFGEGSRLTVL.

In this sample, this clone turned up many times. This chain uses TRBV5-4 with TRBJ2-2, with 7 bases identical to TRBD2. The CDR3 runs to 15 residues. The J segment lost 6 bases and the V segment lost 6 bases, leaving 11 bases of the junction unmatched. Germline CDR1 reads SGHNT; CDR2 reads YYREEE (reference sequence). Written as DNA, the CDR3 is TGTGCCAGCAACTCCGGACTAGGGACCGCCGGGGAGCTGTTTTTT. It translates to CASNSGLGTAGELFF.

J is TRBJ1-2 and V is TRBV11-2, with D tentatively TRBD1 (5 bases). There are 16 residues in the CDR3. Germline CDR1 and CDR2: SGHAT and FQNNGV. V lost 4 bases and J lost 7, with 22 bases in between. The CDR3 DNA is TGTGCCAGCAGCTCCCGGGTTTCGGACACGGAAAGTGGCTACACCTTC. Translating gives CASSSRVSDTESGYTF.

The chain uses TRBV6-5 and TRBJ2-5; TRBD2 aligns across 13 bases. V lost 0 bases and J lost 5; bases outside the gene matches: 0. CDR1 MNHEY and CDR2 SVGAGI come from the germline V gene. This CDR3 region has 15 residues. CDR3 region: CASSYSTSGGETQYF. CDR3 DNA sequence: TGTGCCAGCAGTTACTCGACTAGCGGGGGGGAGACCCAGTACTTC.

The V call is TRBV29-1, the J call TRBJ1-2, with D unresolved. The germline V gene encodes CDR1 SQVTM and CDR2 ANQGSEA. CDR3 length: 13 residues. Trimming shortened V by 4 bases and J by 0 bases, and 9 bases separated the two germline ends. The CDR3 bases are TGCAGCGTTGTGGTACAGCCTAACTATGGCTACACCTTC. Protein product: CSVVVQPNYGYTF.

This chain uses TRBV4-3 with TRBJ2-3, with 9 positions matching TRBD1. The CDR3 spans 17 residues. Germline V gene data show CDR1 as LGHNA and CDR2 as YSLEER. Losses at the gene ends were 3 bases for V and 4 bases for J; bases not matched to a gene: 11. The CDR3 reads CASSQDRDRVLADTQYF. In DNA, the CDR3 is TGCGCCAGCAGCCAGGACCGGGACAGGGTTTTGGCAGATACGCAGTATTTT.

V and J are TRBV21-1 and TRBJ1-5; TRBD1 was called by the table and not checked on the DNA. TRBV21-1 has pseudogene status. CDR3 length equals 14 residues. The CDR3 DNA reads as TGTGCCAGCAGGACACGGTTCGGCAATCAGCCCCAGCATTTT. It specifies CASRTRFGNQPQHF.

V gene TRBV7-2 combines with J gene TRBJ2-5, with a weak D call TRBD2 (6 bases). Trimming left V 1 base short and J 5 bases short, with 14 bases between. The CDR3 is 15 residues long. Germline V gene data show CDR1 as SGHTA and CDR2 as FQGNSA. The CDR3 reads CASSLDHSGGETQYF. The CDR3 DNA reads TGTGCCAGCAGCTTAGACCATAGCGGAGGGGAGACCCAGTACTTC. Supplemented by reference TRBV7-2 and TRBJ2-5, the full variable domain reads GAGVSQSPSNKVTEKGKDVELRCDPISGHTALYWYRQSLGQGLEFLIYFQGNSAPDKSGLPSDRFSAERTGGSVSTLTIQRTQQEDSAVYLCASSLDHSGGETQYFGPGTRLLVL.

The genes are TRBV7-9 and TRBJ2-1, with TRBD2 identical over 13 bases. The CDR3 extends over 16 amino acids. The V and J ends lost 5 bases and 10 bases, in that order; junction bases with no gene match: 11. Germline V gene sequence: CDR1 SEHNR, CDR2 FQNEAQ (reference sequence). As DNA, the CDR3 is TGTGCCAGCAGCACCCTACTAGCGGGGGGGATCCGGGAGCAGTTCTTC. Translating it yields CASSTLLAGGIREQFF.

The chain links TRBV25-1 to TRBJ2-3; 7 bases match TRBD2. The germline V gene encodes CDR1 MGHDK and CDR2 SYGVNS. CDR3 size: 15 residues. Germline trimming cut 5 bases from V and 5 bases from J; bases unmatched to any gene: 10. CDR3: CASSRQRGVVDTQYF. The CDR3 DNA reads TGTGCCAGCAGTCGACAGCGGGGAGTGGTAGATACGCAGTATTTT.

The genes are TRBV5-1 and TRBJ2-4, with D maybe TRBD1 (6 bases). The CDR3 consists of 15 residues. V was trimmed by 4 bases and J by 6 bases, leaving 17 bases between them. CDR1 is SGHRS, CDR2 YFSETQ, per germline. The CDR3 nucleotides read TGCGCCAGCAGCCCCTCAGGGGCACGGCGAAACATTCAGTACTTC. This gives the protein CASSPSGARRNIQYF.

Concerning this clone: Mismatch with germline at one junction end may stem from a read error. The chain carries TRBV4-1 and TRBJ2-1, with 12 bases fitting TRBD2. CDR3 length: 16 residues. Germline lookup yields CDR1 MGHRA and CDR2 YSYEKL. The CDR3 DNA reads TGCGCCAGCACCCAAGGAGGACTAGCGGGATTCAATGAGCAGTTCTTC. This translates into CASTQGGLAGFNEQFF.

CDR3 nucleotides: TGTGCCAGCAGCGTGTCCGGGGGAGATTATCAGCCCCAGCATTTT. Translated: CASSVSGGDYQPQHF. The chain carries TRBV9 and TRBJ1-5, with D possibly matching TRBD1 (5 bases). The CDR3 length is 15 residues. CDR1 and CDR2 from the germline V gene are SGDLS and YYNGEE. Trimming removed 2 bases from V and 5 bases from J, with 14 bases in between. The full variable domain, rest sourced from reference TRBV9 and TRBJ1-5, is DSGVTQTPKHLITATGQRVTLRCSPRSGDLSVYWYQQSLDQGLQFLIQYYNGEERAKGNILERFSAQQFPDLHSELNLSSLELGDSALYFCASSVSGGDYQPQHFGDGTRLSIL.

The V and J genes are TRBV4-3 and TRBJ2-7; 11 bases are a match to TRBD1. CDR3 length: 16 residues. CDR1 and CDR2 (germline): LGHNA, YSLEER. The J segment lost 3 bases and the V segment lost 0 bases, leaving 4 bases of the junction unmatched. The CDR3 here is CASSQDFGTGGYEQYF. The DNA for the CDR3 is TGCGCCAGCAGCCAAGACTTCGGGACAGGGGGCTACGAGCAGTACTTC.

The rearrangement uses TRBV7-6 and TRBJ2-7; no reliable D call. Germline-derived CDR1 and CDR2 are SGHVS and FNYEAQ. Trimming took 0 bases from V and 2 from J, leaving 17 bases between them. The CDR3 has 17 residues. CDR3: CASSLALSDKTTYEQYF. The DNA for the CDR3 is TGTGCCAGCAGCTTAGCCCTATCCGACAAGACCACCTACGAGCAGTACTTC.

This clone was counted between two and nine times. The rearrangement joins TRBV29-1 to TRBJ2-5, with TRBD1 matching 10 bases. The V and J ends lost 6 bases and 4 bases, in that order; junction bases with no gene match: 8. The CDR3 length is 14 residues. Germline V CDR1 and CDR2: SQVTM, ANQGSEA. CDR3 amino acids: CSVDRGDRGETQYF. The CDR3 DNA reads TGCAGCGTCGACCGGGGGGACAGGGGAGAGACCCAGTACTTC.

This clone turned up a few times. This rearrangement joins TRBV6-5 to TRBJ2-2; TRBD2 agrees at 8 bases. This CDR3 has 14 residues. V was clipped by 6 bases and J by 7 bases; unmatched bases: 7. Looked up from germline, CDR1 is MNHEY and CDR2 is SVGAGI. The CDR3 DNA sequence: TGTGCCAGCAGCAGACTAAGCGGGGGCGGGGAGCTGTTTTTT. As protein: CASSRLSGGGELFF.